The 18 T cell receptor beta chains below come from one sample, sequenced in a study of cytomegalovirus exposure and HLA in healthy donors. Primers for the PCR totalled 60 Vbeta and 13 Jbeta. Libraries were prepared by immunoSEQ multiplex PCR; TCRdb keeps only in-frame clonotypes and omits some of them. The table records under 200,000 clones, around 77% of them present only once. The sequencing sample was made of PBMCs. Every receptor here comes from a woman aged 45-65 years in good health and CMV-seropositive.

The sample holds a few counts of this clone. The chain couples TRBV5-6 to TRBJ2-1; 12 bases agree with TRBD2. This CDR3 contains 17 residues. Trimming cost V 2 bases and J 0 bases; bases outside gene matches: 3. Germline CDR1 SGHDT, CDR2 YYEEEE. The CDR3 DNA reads TGTGCCAGCAGCTTACTAGCGGGAGGTCGCTCCTACAATGAGCAGTTCTTC. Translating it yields CASSLLAGGRSYNEQFF. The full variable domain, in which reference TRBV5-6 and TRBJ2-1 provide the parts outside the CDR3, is DAGVTQSPTHLIKTRGQQVTLRCSPKSGHDTVSWYQQALGQGPQFIFQYYEEEERQRGNFPDRFSGHQFPNYSSELNVNALLLGDSALYLCASSLLAGGRSYNEQFFGPGTRLTVL.

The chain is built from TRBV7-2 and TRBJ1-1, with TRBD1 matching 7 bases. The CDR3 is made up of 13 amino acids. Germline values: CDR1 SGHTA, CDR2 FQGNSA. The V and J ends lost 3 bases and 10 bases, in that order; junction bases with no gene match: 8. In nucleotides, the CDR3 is TGTGCCAGCAGCTTCGACAGGGTAGTAAGAGCTTTCTTT. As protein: CASSFDRVVRAFF. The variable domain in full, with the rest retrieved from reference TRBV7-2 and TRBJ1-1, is GAGVSQSPSNKVTEKGKDVELRCDPISGHTALYWYRQSLGQGLEFLIYFQGNSAPDKSGLPSDRFSAERTGGSVSTLTIQRTQQEDSAVYLCASSFDRVVRAFFGQGTRLTVV.

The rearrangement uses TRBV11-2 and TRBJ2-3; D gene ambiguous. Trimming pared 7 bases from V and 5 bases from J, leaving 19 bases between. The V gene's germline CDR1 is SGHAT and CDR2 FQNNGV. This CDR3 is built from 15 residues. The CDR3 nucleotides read TGTGCCAGCACCTCACAAGCCCCAGCGCAAGATACGCAGTATTTT. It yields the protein CASTSQAPAQDTQYF.

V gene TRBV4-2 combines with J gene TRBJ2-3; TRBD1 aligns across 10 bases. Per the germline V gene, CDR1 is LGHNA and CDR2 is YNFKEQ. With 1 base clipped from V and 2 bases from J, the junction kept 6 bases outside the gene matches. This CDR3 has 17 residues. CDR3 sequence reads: CASSQVGTGDFTDTQYF. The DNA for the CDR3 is TGTGCCAGCAGCCAAGTAGGGACAGGGGATTTCACAGATACGCAGTATTTT.

The CDR3 region is CASSPPGPRNTEAFF. Written as DNA, the CDR3 is TGTGCCAGCAGCCCTCCGGGTCCCCGGAACACTGAAGCTTTCTTT. The gene calls are TRBV5-4 and TRBJ1-1; D call uncertain. Germline V gene data show CDR1 as SGHNT and CDR2 as YYREEE (reference sequence). Trimming cost V 4 bases and J 1 base, with 14 bases left between them. This CDR3 contains 15 residues. The entire variable domain, with the rest obtained from reference TRBV5-4 and TRBJ1-1, is as follows: ETGVTQSPTHLIKTRGQQVTLRCSSQSGHNTVSWYQQALGQGPQFIFQYYREEENGRGNFPPRFSGLQFPNYSSELNVNALELDDSALYLCASSPPGPRNTEAFFGQGTRLTVV.

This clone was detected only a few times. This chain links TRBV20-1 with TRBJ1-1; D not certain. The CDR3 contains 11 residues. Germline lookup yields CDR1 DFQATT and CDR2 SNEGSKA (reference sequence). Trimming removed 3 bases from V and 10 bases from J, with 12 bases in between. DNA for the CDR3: TGCAGTGCTAGGGGCACCCCAGGAGCTTTCTTT. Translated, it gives CSARGTPGAFF.

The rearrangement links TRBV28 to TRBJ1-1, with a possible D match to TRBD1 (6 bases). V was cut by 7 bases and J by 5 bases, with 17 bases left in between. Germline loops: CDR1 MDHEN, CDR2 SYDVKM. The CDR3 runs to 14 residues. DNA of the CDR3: TGTGCCAGCACGGTTTCGGGGGGCGCGACTGAAGCTTTCTTT. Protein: CASTVSGGATEAFF.

CDR3 in DNA: TGCGCCAGCAGCCAAGATTCGGTAGGAGGGTTCGATGAAAAACTGTTTTTT. As protein: CASSQDSVGGFDEKLFF. The chain uses TRBV4-3 and TRBJ1-4; no definite D call. Germline V CDR1 and CDR2: LGHNA, YSLEER. The CDR3 is 17 amino acids. The V gene lost 0 bases and the J gene lost 6 bases, with 17 bases spanning the gap.

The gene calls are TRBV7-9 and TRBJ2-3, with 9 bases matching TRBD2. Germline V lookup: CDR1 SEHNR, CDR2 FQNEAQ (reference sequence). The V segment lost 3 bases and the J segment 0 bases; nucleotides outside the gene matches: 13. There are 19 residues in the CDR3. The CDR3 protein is CASSFPLAGVRPSTDTQYF. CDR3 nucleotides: TGTGCCAGCAGCTTCCCCTTAGCGGGGGTACGGCCTAGCACAGATACGCAGTATTTT.

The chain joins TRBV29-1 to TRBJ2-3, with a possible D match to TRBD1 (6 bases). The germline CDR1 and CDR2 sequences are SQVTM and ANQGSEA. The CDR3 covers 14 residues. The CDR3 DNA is TGCAGTACCCTAGGGGGATTCCTTAGGGATACGCAGTATTTT. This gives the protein CSTLGGFLRDTQYF.

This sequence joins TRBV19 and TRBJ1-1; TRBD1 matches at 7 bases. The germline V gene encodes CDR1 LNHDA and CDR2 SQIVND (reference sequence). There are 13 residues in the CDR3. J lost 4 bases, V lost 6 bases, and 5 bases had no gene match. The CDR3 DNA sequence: TGTGCCAGTAGACAGGGGTTTTCCACTGAAGCTTTCTTT. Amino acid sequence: CASRQGFSTEAFF. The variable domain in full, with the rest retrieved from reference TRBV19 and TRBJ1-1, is DGGITQSPKYLFRKEGQNVTLSCEQNLNHDAMYWYRQDPGQGLRLIYYSQIVNDFQKGDIAEGYSVSREKKESFPLTVTSAQKNPTAFYLCASRQGFSTEAFFGQGTRLTVV.

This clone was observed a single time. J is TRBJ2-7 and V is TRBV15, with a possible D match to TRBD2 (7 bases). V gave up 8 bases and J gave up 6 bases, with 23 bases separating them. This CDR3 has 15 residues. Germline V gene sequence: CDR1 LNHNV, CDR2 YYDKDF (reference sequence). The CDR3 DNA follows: TGTGCCACCCCAAAGGGACAAAGATCTAGCGGCGAGCAGTACTTC. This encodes CATPKGQRSSGEQYF.

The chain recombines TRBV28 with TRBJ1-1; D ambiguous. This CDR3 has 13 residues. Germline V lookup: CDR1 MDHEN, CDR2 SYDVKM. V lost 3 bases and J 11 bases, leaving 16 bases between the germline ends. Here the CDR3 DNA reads TGTGCCAGCAGTTTGGCCTTCACCCGAGGGGCTTTCTTT. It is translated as CASSLAFTRGAFF.

The CDR3 sequence: CASSLSPGPNYGYTF. CDR3 sequence (DNA): TGTGCCAGCAGCTTAAGCCCAGGCCCCAACTATGGCTACACCTTC. The chain employs TRBV7-3 and TRBJ1-2; D gene uncertain. This CDR3 spans 15 amino acids. CDR1 and CDR2 (germline): SGHTA, FQGTGA. The V end lost 1 base, the J end lost 2 bases, and 11 bases lay between the germline ends.

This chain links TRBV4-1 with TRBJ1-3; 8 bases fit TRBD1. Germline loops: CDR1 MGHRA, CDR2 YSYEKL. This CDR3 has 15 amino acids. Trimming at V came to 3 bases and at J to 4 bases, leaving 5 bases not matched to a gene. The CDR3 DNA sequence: TGCGCCAGCAGCCATCCAGGGGGCCCGGGAAACACCATATATTTT. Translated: CASSHPGGPGNTIYF.

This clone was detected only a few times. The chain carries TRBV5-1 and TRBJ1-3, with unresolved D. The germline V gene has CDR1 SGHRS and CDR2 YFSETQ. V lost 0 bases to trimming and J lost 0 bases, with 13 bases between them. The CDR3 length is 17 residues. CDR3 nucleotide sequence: TGCGCCAGCAGCTTGGCCGCCTCGTCCAGCTCTGGAAACACCATATATTTT. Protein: CASSLAASSSSGNTIYF.

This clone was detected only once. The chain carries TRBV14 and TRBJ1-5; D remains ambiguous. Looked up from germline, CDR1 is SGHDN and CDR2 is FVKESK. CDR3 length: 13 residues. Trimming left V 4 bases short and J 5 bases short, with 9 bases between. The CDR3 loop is CASSPVPYQPQHF. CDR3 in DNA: TGTGCCAGCAGCCCAGTCCCTTATCAGCCCCAGCATTTT.

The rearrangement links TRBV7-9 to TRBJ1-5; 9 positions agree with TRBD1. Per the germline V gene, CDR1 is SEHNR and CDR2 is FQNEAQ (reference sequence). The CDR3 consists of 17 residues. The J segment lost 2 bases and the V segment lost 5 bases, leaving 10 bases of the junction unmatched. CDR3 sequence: CASSHLRTGDGNQPQHF. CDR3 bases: TGTGCCAGCAGCCATCTTCGGACAGGGGACGGCAATCAGCCCCAGCATTTT.